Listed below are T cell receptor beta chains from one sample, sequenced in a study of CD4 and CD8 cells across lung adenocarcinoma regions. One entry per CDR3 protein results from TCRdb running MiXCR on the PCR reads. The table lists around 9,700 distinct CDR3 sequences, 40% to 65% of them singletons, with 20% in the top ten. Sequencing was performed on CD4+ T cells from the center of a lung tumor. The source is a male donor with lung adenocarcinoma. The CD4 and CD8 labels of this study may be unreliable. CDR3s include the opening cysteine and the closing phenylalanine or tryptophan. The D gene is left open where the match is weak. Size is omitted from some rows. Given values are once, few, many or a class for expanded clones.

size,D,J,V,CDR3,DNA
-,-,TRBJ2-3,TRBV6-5,CASSYHETRPLTQYF,TGTGCCAGCAGTTACCACGAGACACGTCCCCTAACGCAGTATTTT
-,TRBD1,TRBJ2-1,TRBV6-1,CASKKDRGLLNEQFF,TGTGCCAGCAAAAAGGACAGGGGGCTTCTTAATGAGCAGTTCTTC
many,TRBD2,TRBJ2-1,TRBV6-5,CASSRAGGFYNEQFF,TGTGCCAGCAGCCGAGCGGGGGGCTTCTACAATGAGCAGTTCTTC
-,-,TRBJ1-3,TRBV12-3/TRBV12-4,CASSPRGGAGNTIYF,TGTGCCAGCAGCCCAAGGGGAGGGGCGGGAAACACCATATATTTT
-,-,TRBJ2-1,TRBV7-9,CASSLAASSRWGNEQFF,TGTGCCAGCAGCTTAGCGGCTAGCTCTCGGTGGGGTAATGAGCAGTTCTTC
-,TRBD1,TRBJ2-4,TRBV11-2,CASSTRQGSGAKNIQYF,TGTGCCAGCAGCACAAGACAGGGGTCAGGTGCCAAAAACATTCAGTACTTC
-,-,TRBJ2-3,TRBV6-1,CASSESGATDSTDTQYF,TGTGCCAGCAGTGAAAGTGGTGCAACAGATAGCACAGATACGCAGTATTTT
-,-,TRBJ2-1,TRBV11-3,CASSLLTAANNEQFF,TGTGCCAGCAGCTTATTGACCGCAGCGAACAATGAGCAGTTCTTC
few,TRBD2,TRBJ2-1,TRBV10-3,CAISELAGNLYNEQFF,TGTGCCATCAGTGAACTAGCGGGGAACCTCTACAATGAGCAGTTCTTC
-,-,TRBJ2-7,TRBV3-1,CASSQDPDGAYEQYF,TGTGCCAGCAGCCAAGATCCGGACGGAGCCTACGAGCAGTACTTC
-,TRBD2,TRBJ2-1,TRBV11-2,CASSFLWLADNEQFF,TGTGCCAGCAGCTTTTTGTGGCTAGCGGACAATGAGCAGTTCTTC
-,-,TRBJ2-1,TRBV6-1,CASSRSSEQFF,TGTGCCAGCAGCCGCTCATCTGAGCAGTTTTTC
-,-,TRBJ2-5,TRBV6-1,CASSDRDGKTQYF,TGTGCCAGCAGTGACAGGGACGGAAAGACCCAGTACTTC
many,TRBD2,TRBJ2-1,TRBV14,CASSVLAGGGFYNEQFF,TGTGCCAGCAGCGTACTAGCGGGAGGAGGATTTTACAATGAGCAGTTCTTC
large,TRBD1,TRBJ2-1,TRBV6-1,CASSEGTGRFNEQFF,TGTGCCAGCAGTGAGGGGACAGGGAGGTTCAATGAGCAGTTCTTC
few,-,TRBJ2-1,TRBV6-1,CASSEIRIDEQFF,TGTGCCAGCAGTGAAATCAGGATCGATGAGCAGTTCTTC
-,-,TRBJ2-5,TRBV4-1,CASSPEDSPRETQYF,TGCGCCAGCAGCCCTGAGGACAGTCCCCGGGAGACCCAGTACTTC
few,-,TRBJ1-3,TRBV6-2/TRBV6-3,CASSLRRLSGNTIYF,TGTGCCAGCAGTTTACGACGGCTATCTGGAAACACCATATATTTT
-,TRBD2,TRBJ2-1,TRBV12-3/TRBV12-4,CASSLNPGGSEQFF,TGTGCCAGCAGTTTAAACCCCGGGGGGAGTGAGCAGTTCTTC
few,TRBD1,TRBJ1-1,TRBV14,CASSQEGRGLGGEAFF,TGTGCCAGCAGCCAAGAGGGCAGGGGGCTTGGTGGTGAAGCTTTCTTT
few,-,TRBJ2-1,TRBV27,CASSLSGLKYNEQFF,TGTGCCAGCAGTTTATCCGGACTGAAATACAATGAGCAGTTCTTC
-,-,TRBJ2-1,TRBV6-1,CASTPVRGAKDEQFF,TGTGCCAGCACCCCGGTCAGGGGCGCCAAAGATGAGCAGTTCTTC
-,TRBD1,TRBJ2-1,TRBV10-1,CASSQQTGGQQFF,TGCGCCAGCAGTCAACAGACAGGGGGTCAGCAGTTCTTC
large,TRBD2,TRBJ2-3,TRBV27,CASRSVGLARATDTQYF,TGTGCCAGCAGATCCGTAGGACTAGCGCGGGCGACAGATACGCAGTATTTT
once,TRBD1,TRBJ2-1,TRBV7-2,CASSLAGQAAEQFF,TGTGCCAGCAGCTTAGCGGGACAGGCGGCTGAGCAGTTCTTC
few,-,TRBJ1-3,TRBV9,CASSARGDTIYF,TGTGCCAGCAGCGCCCGGGGGGACACCATATATTTT
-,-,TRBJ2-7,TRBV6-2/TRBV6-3,CASSYSFGVRLEQYF,TGTGCCAGCAGTTACTCCTTCGGGGTAAGGCTCGAGCAGTACTTC
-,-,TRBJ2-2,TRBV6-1,CASSGWGQRVSTGELFF,TGTGCCAGCAGCGGGTGGGGGCAGCGTGTGAGCACAGGTGAGCTGTTTTTT
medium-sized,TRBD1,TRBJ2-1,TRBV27,CASSPGGTGAYNEQFF,TGTGCCAGCAGCCCAGGGGGAACCGGGGCCTACAATGAGCAGTTCTTC
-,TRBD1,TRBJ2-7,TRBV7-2,CASSSDRWASYEQYF,TGTGCCAGCAGTTCGGACAGGTGGGCCTCCTACGAGCAGTACTTC
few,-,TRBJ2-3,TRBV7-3,CASSLGSTQYF,TGTGCCAGCAGCTTGGGGTCTACGCAGTATTTT
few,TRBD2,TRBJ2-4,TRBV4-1,CASSPGQGGSDLNIQYF,TGCGCCAGCAGCCCCGGGCAGGGAGGGTCAGATTTGAACATTCAGTACTTC
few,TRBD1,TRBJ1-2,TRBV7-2,CASSPTGEDGYTF,TGTGCCAGCAGCCCGACAGGGGAAGATGGCTACACCTTC
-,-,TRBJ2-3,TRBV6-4,CASSGGRVSDTQYF,TGTGCGAGCAGTGGGGGGCGAGTTTCGGATACGCAGTATTTT
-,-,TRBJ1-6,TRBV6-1,CASSEGQLNNSPLHF,TGTGCCAGCAGTGAAGGACAGCTGAATAATTCACCCCTCCACTTT
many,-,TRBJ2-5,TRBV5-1,CASSLANGETQYF,TGCGCCAGCAGCTTGGCCAACGGAGAGACCCAGTACTTC
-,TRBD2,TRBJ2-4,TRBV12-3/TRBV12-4,CASSVMGRGDKDMQYF,TGTGCCAGCAGCGTCATGGGGCGGGGGGACAAAGACATGCAGTACTTT
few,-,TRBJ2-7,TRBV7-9,CASSLGPAMPTYEQYF,TGTGCCAGCAGCTTAGGACCCGCAATGCCCACCTACGAGCAGTACTTC
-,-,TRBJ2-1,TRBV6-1,CASSARDPPYNEQFF,TGTGCCAGCAGTGCTAGGGACCCTCCCTACAATGAGCAGTTCTTC
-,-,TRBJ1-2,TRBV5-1,CASSLRPQWGYTF,TGCGCCAGCAGCTTACGTCCCCAATGGGGCTACACCTTC
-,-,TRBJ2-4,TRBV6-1,CGSTPGRCAKNDQYF,TGTGGCAGCACCCCGGGGAGGTGCGCCAAAAATGATCAGTACTTC